One TCR beta chain is described in this entry. Its antigen remains unidentified. The sample originates from a study of vaccination effects on CD4 cells after COVID-19. Study-level information: Samples collected post-vaccine were obtained a median of 72 days after the second dose.

Clones were sequenced by immunoSEQ multiplex PCR, and TCRdb holds only the in-frame ones, with some missing. The sample consists of roughly 70,000 clones, roughly 79% of them appearing once. The V end lost 3 bases, the J end lost 6 bases, and 14 bases lay between the germline ends. The CDR3 extends over 14 amino acids. The germline V gene has CDR1 LGHDT and CDR2 YNNKEL (reference sequence). Sequencing in the ViraFEST assay came after antigen-specific CD4+ T cells had been expanded with viral peptide pools, which were used to stimulate PBMC. The authors isolated CD4+ T cells after 10 days of culture. As their vaccination, participants received two doses of either BNT162b2 or mRNA-1273. All vaccine recipients tested negative for nucleocapsid antibodies and had never contracted SARS-CoV-2 infection. IL-2 medium supplanted half the medium on days 3 and 7.

Sequenced material: CD4+ T cells from PBMCs cultured with HCoV-OC43 spike peptides, taken after COVID-19 vaccination. Subset meaning: HCoV-OC43 spike overlapping peptide pool stimulation. This sequence joins TRBV3-1 (or the pseudogene TRBV3-2) and TRBJ1-1; no definite D call. The origin of this receptor is a human donor who received a COVID-19 vaccine. DNA of the CDR3: TGTGCCAGCAGCCAGTCGGGCGGCGGGGCTGAAGCTTTCTTT. It is translated as CASSQSGGGAEAFF.